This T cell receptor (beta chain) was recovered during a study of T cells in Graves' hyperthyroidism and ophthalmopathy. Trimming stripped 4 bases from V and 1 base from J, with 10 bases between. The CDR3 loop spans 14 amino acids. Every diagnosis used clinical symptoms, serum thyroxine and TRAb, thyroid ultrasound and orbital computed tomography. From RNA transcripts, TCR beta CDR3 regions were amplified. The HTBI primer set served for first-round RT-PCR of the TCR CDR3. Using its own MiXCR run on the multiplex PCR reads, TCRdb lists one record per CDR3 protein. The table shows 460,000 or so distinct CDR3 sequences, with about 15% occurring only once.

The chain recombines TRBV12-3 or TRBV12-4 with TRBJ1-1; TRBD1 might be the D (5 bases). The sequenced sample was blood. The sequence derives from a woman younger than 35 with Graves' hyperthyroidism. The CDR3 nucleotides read TGTGCCAGCAGTTGGGGGGGAGCGAACACTGAAGCTTTCTTT. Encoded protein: CASSWGGANTEAFF.